A single sample is the source of the 5 T cell receptor beta chains below, sequenced in a study of Tregs in tolerant kidney transplant recipients. Generated by immunoSEQ multiplex PCR, the TCRdb table keeps only in-frame clones and is missing some. The sample shows around 70,000 clones, roughly 92% of them seen only once. The specimen comprised CD8+ T cells from blood, sampled before the transplant. These receptors originate from a human donor who received a combined kidney and bone marrow transplant.

The V call is TRBV19, the J call TRBJ2-1; 12 bases align to TRBD2. Trimming removed 3 bases from V and 6 bases from J; junction bases left unmatched: 3. The CDR3 runs to 15 residues. Per germline, CDR1 LNHDA and CDR2 SQIVND (reference sequence). CDR3 amino acids: CASSILLAGGNEQFF. In nucleotides, the CDR3 is TGTGCCAGTAGTATTCTACTAGCGGGAGGCAATGAGCAGTTCTTC.

The chain employs TRBV4-2 and TRBJ2-7, with 11 nucleotides matching TRBD2. CDR1 and CDR2 from the germline V gene are LGHNA and YNFKEQ. This CDR3 region has 15 residues. The ends lost 3 bases at V and 4 bases at J; junction bases unmatched: 5. CDR3 DNA: TGTGCCAGCAGCCAGATAGCGGGAGGGCTTTACGAGCAGTACTTC. This translates into CASSQIAGGLYEQYF.

The chain uses TRBV5-5 and TRBJ2-7; D is uncertain. Germline V lookup: CDR1 SGHKS, CDR2 YYEKEE (reference sequence). This CDR3 spans 11 amino acids. The V end lost 2 bases, the J end lost 6 bases, and 6 bases lay between the germline ends. CDR3 region: CASSLTGEQYF. CDR3 coding DNA: TGTGCCAGCAGCTTAACTGGCGAGCAGTACTTC.

CDR3 region: CASISRTDTQYF. For the CDR3, the DNA is TGTGCCAGTATATCCCGCACAGATACGCAGTATTTT. The genes are TRBV19 and TRBJ2-3; D is undetermined. Trimming pared 7 bases from V and 1 base from J, leaving 6 bases between. This CDR3 spans 12 amino acids. The germline gives CDR1 LNHDA, CDR2 SQIVND (reference sequence). The full variable domain, its missing parts supplied by reference TRBV19 and TRBJ2-3, is DGGITQSPKYLFRKEGQNVTLSCEQNLNHDAMYWYRQDPGQGLRLIYYSQIVNDFQKGDIAEGYSVSREKKESFPLTVTSAQKNPTAFYLCASISRTDTQYFGPGTRLTVL.

This rearrangement joins TRBV27 to TRBJ1-5; TRBD1 matches 7 bases. CDR3 length: 16 residues. The germline CDR1 and CDR2 sequences are MNHEY and SMNVEV (reference sequence). After removal of 1 base from V and 6 bases from J, the junction contained 9 bases not matched to a gene. The CDR3 is CASSLFAGQQLQPQHF. The CDR3 DNA sequence: TGTGCCAGCAGTTTATTTGCGGGACAGCAACTTCAGCCCCAGCATTTT.